This T cell receptor (beta chain) was found in a study of beta chain features in type 1 diabetes. The whole isolated RNA underwent reverse transcription, so sequencing captured expressed TCRB transcripts. Around 3.9 million reads per sample were averaged for naive, central memory and regulatory samples. Measured with immunoSEQ multiplex PCR; TCRdb has only the in-frame clones, and not every one. The data show about 160,000 clones, about 8.1% seen once. Trimming took off 1 base at V and 14 bases at J, with 14 bases between the two ends. The CDR3 extends over 12 amino acids. Germline V gene data show CDR1 as LNHNV and CDR2 as YYDKDF (reference sequence). Points from the study as a whole: HLA effects on TCRB rearrangement stayed unresolved here. Moderate but significant shortening of TCRB CDR3s was recorded in all four CD4+ subsets from Type 1 diabetes patients.

This clone was recorded many times. Antigen specificity is unknown. V usage is TRBV15 and J usage is TRBJ1-2, with D tentatively TRBD1 (5 bases). The TCR was taken from a man aged 18 to 29 in good health. What was sequenced was central memory CD4+ T cells from blood. CDR3 DNA: TGTGCCACCAGCAGAGGGGCAGGGATGTATACCTTC. Amino acid sequence: CATSRGAGMYTF.